Below, 5 T cell receptor beta chains from the same sample are listed, as sequenced in a study of OX40 agonist ivuxolimab in advanced cancers. TCRdb's copy holds only in-frame clones and misses some; the assay was immunoSEQ multiplex PCR. The sample contains tens of thousands of clones, roughly nine tenths of which appear only once. Sample: CD4+ or CD8+ T cells sorted from blood, taken in a trial of the OX40 agonist ivuxolimab. These receptors came from an adult with an advanced solid tumor such as melanoma, head and neck, liver or kidney cancer.

The chain couples TRBV6-1 to TRBJ1-5; a possible D gene is TRBD1 (5 bases). CDR3 length equals 13 residues. V was clipped by 6 bases and J by 3 bases, with 9 bases between them. Germline CDR1 is MNHNS and CDR2 is SASEGT. CDR3 DNA sequence: TGTGCCAGCAGGCGCGGGGCCAATCAGCCCCAGCATTTT. Amino acid sequence: CASRRGANQPQHF.

This clone was picked up a small number of times. The chain joins TRBV10-1 to TRBJ2-7; 7 nucleotides agree with TRBD1. The V gene end was trimmed by 4 bases and the J gene end by 2 bases; junction bases not matched to a gene: 2. Germline V gene sequence: CDR1 WNHNN, CDR2 SYGVQD (reference sequence). The CDR3 is made up of 13 amino acids. The CDR3 nucleotides are TGCGCCAGCAGTGGAGACAGGGCCTACGAGCAGTACTTC. Its translation: CASSGDRAYEQYF.

This sequence joins TRBV4-1 and TRBJ2-1, with TRBD1 matching over 8 bases. Losses at the gene ends were 1 base for V and 7 bases for J; bases not matched to a gene: 6. The CDR3 spans 15 residues. CDR1 and CDR2 from the germline V gene are MGHRA and YSYEKL. The DNA for the CDR3 is TGCGCCAGCAGCCAAGGGCAGGGGGCGGGGAATGAGCAGTTCTTC. Translation gives CASSQGQGAGNEQFF.

The J gene is TRBJ1-1, the V gene TRBV7-9; 8 positions match TRBD1. J was trimmed by 5 bases and V by 3 bases; bases with no gene match: 8. The CDR3 sequence is 15 residues long. CDR1 is SEHNR, CDR2 FQNEAQ, per germline (reference sequence). This CDR3 reads CASSFYRGWQTEAFF. CDR3 DNA sequence: TGTGCCAGCAGCTTTTACAGGGGGTGGCAGACTGAAGCTTTCTTT.

The chain is built from TRBV30 and TRBJ1-3, with D perhaps TRBD1 (5 bases). Trimming pared 1 base from V and 1 base from J, leaving 8 bases between. Germline V gene data show CDR1 as GTSNPN and CDR2 as SVGIG (reference sequence). There are 14 residues in the CDR3. This CDR3 is CAWSDGASGNTIYF. The CDR3 bases are TGTGCCTGGAGTGATGGGGCATCTGGAAACACCATATATTTT.